The source of this T cell receptor beta chain is a study of T cell responses to AZD1222 COVID-19 vaccine. Study results and caveats: No day 14 peak samples; only post-peak repertoires were characterized.

Using immunoSEQ multiplex PCR, the repertoire was profiled, and TCRdb retains in-frame clones only, with some absent. This table has around 150,000 clones, roughly 89% appearing once. The CDR3 length is 12 residues. Germline CDR1 is SEHNR and CDR2 is FQNEAQ (reference sequence). V gave up 7 bases and J gave up 5 bases, with 9 bases separating them. Remarks on this clone: The antigen remains unidentified.

The sequence came from an adult in good health. The sample consisted of peripheral blood, taken on day 0 of AZD1222 vaccination. The genes are TRBV7-9 and TRBJ1-5; TRBD1 might be the D (5 bases). The DNA for the CDR3 is TGTGCCAGCACTGAGGGACATCAGCCCCAGCATTTT. This encodes CASTEGHQPQHF.